The 32 T cell receptor beta chains presented below share a single source sample, sequenced in a study of cytomegalovirus exposure and HLA in healthy donors. The study ran its PCR with 60 Vbeta and 13 Jbeta primers. Measured with immunoSEQ multiplex PCR; TCRdb has only the in-frame clones, and not every one. The profile shows some 150,000 clones, around three quarters of them singletons. What was sequenced was PBMCs. The receptors shown here come from a man aged 40-49 years in good health and CMV-seronegative.

J is TRBJ2-7 and V is TRBV29-1; TRBD1 agrees at 10 bases. V shed 4 bases, J shed 6 bases, and the junction held 3 bases outside the gene matches. Germline V lookup: CDR1 SQVTM, CDR2 ANQGSEA. The CDR3 has 12 amino acids. The CDR3 is CSVGQGAAEQYF. CDR3 DNA: TGCAGCGTTGGACAGGGGGCGGCCGAGCAGTACTTC.

A note on this clone: An end of the junction does not agree with germline; a read error may underlie this. CDR3 amino acids: CASRNQRAKNSQYF. As DNA, the CDR3 is TGTGCCAGCAGAAATCAGAGAGCCAAAAACAGTCAGTACTTC. The V call is TRBV28, the J call TRBJ2-4; no clear D. The CDR3 spans 14 residues. Germline assignment: CDR1 MDHEN and CDR2 SYDVKM.

The CDR3 DNA reads as TGTGCCAGCAGTCCAATCGACAGGGTTCCGAACTATGGCTACACCTTC. Amino acids: CASSPIDRVPNYGYTF. The chain joins TRBV28 to TRBJ1-2, with 7 bases lining up with TRBD1. The V and J ends lost 5 bases and 2 bases, in that order; junction bases with no gene match: 11. This CDR3 is 16 amino acids long. The V gene's germline CDR1 is MDHEN and CDR2 SYDVKM.

As regards this clone: Other DNA variants within this sample encode the same CDR3. V and J are TRBV6-5 and TRBJ2-2, with 7 bases matching TRBD2. The CDR3 sequence is 13 residues long. V shed 6 bases and J 8 bases; nucleotides not matched to a gene: 6. Germline values: CDR1 MNHEY, CDR2 SVGAGI. Here the CDR3 reads CASRQRDAGELFF. DNA of the CDR3: TGTGCCAGCAGGCAGCGGGATGCGGGGGAGCTGTTTTTT.

This sequence joins TRBV7-8 and TRBJ2-3; a possible D gene is TRBD2 (5 bases). V lost 0 bases and J 5 bases, leaving 9 bases between the germline ends. This CDR3 has 14 residues. CDR1 SGHVS and CDR2 FQNEAQ come from the germline V gene. The CDR3 region is CASSLAGGRDTQYF. The CDR3 DNA reads TGTGCCAGCAGCTTAGCTGGAGGCAGAGATACGCAGTATTTT.

This clone turned up a few times. The chain has TRBV11-3 and TRBJ2-2; D is unresolved. The CDR3 totals 13 residues. V gave up 6 bases and J gave up 2 bases, with 7 bases separating them. CDR1 and CDR2 (germline): SGHNT, YENEEA. The CDR3 region has the DNA TGTGCCAGCAGTAATCTCAACACCGGGGAGCTGTTTTTT. It encodes CASSNLNTGELFF.

In regard to this clone: Germline is not matched at one junction end, which may reflect a read error. The chain carries TRBV7-9 and TRBJ2-7, with 12 bases aligning to TRBD2. CDR3 length: 16 amino acids. Germline CDR1 SEHNR, CDR2 FQNEAQ (reference sequence). CDR3 DNA: TGTTCCAGCAGCTTGGGCGGACTAGCGGGACTCTACGAGCAGTACTTC. This translates into CSSSLGGLAGLYEQYF.

This clone appeared a few times. V usage is TRBV4-1 and J usage is TRBJ2-5; possible D gene TRBD2, 5 bases. CDR1 is MGHRA and CDR2 is YSYEKL in the germline V gene. The CDR3 is 16 amino acids. Trimming stripped 3 bases from V and 0 bases from J, with 14 bases between. The chain's CDR3 is CASSHLRGPYQETQYF. In DNA, the CDR3 is TGCGCCAGCAGCCACCTGAGAGGGCCGTACCAAGAGACCCAGTACTTC.

The chain is built from TRBV7-9 and TRBJ2-3; D may be TRBD1 (6 bases). Trimming pared 2 bases from V and 3 bases from J, leaving 12 bases between. Per the germline V gene, CDR1 is SEHNR and CDR2 is FQNEAQ (reference sequence). The CDR3 is 15 residues long. The CDR3 loop reads CASSLRGTLTDTQYF. The CDR3 DNA is TGTGCCAGCAGCTTAAGGGGGACATTGACAGATACGCAGTATTTT.

The chain's CDR3 is CASSLTGFGNEKLFF. For the CDR3, the DNA is TGTGCCAGCAGTTTAACAGGGTTCGGTAATGAAAAACTGTTTTTT. The chain is built from TRBV28 and TRBJ1-4; a weak D match, TRBD1 (6 bases). This CDR3 is built from 15 residues. The V end was cut by 2 bases, the J end by 4 bases, with 11 bases between. Looked up from germline, CDR1 is MDHEN and CDR2 is SYDVKM. The entire variable domain, with the rest obtained from reference TRBV28 and TRBJ1-4, is as follows: DVKVTQSSRYLVKRTGEKVFLECVQDMDHENMFWYRQDPGLGLRLIYFSYDVKMKEKGDIPEGYSVSREKKERFSLILESASTNQTSMYLCASSLTGFGNEKLFFGSGTQLSVL.

This clone was observed a single time. The junction differs from germline at one of its ends, possibly a read error. This chain uses TRBV5-6 with TRBJ2-4, with TRBD1 as a possible D gene (6 bases). Germline loops: CDR1 SGHDT, CDR2 YYEEEE. CDR3 length equals 14 residues. CDR3: CASSPLRDRPGGSF. For the CDR3, the DNA is TGTGCCAGCAGCCCTCTTCGCGACAGGCCTGGTGGGTCCTTC.

This clone appeared a few times. This rearrangement joins TRBV29-1 to TRBJ1-1; 11 positions agree with TRBD1. J lost 6 bases, V lost 3 bases, and 6 bases had no gene match. Germline V gene lookup returns CDR1 SQVTM and CDR2 ANQGSEA. The CDR3 sequence is 14 residues long. The CDR3 bases are TGCAGCGTTGAGGGGACAGGGGGAGTTGCTGAAGCTTTCTTT. This gives the protein CSVEGTGGVAEAFF.

The V gene is TRBV6-4, the J gene TRBJ2-2; D might be TRBD2 (5 bases). Germline CDR1 and CDR2: MRHNA and SNTAGT. This CDR3 has 13 residues. V gave up 2 bases and J gave up 4 bases, with 5 bases separating them. Here the CDR3 DNA reads TGTGCCAGCAGTGACGGGAGCACCGGGGAGCTGTTTTTT. Its translation: CASSDGSTGELFF.

The chain joins TRBV29-1 to TRBJ1-5, with D perhaps TRBD1 (6 bases). The CDR3 is made up of 13 amino acids. Germline CDR1 reads SQVTM; CDR2 reads ANQGSEA. Deletions cut 6 bases from V and 5 bases from J, with 14 bases between. CDR3 protein: CSVRGGGDQPQHF. In DNA, the CDR3 is TGCAGCGTCCGGGGAGGGGGGGATCAGCCCCAGCATTTT. Full variable domain (outside the CDR3, taken from reference TRBV29-1 and TRBJ1-5): SAVISQKPSRDICQRGTSLTIQCQVDSQVTMMFWYRQQPGQSLTLIATANQGSEATYESGFVIDKFPISRPNLTFSTLTVSNMSPEDSSIYLCSVRGGGDQPQHFGDGTRLSIL.

This chain joins TRBV7-9 and TRBJ2-2; D is perhaps TRBD2 (6 bases). This CDR3 has 15 residues. V lost 6 bases and J 2 bases, leaving 13 bases between the germline ends. Germline values: CDR1 SEHNR, CDR2 FQNEAQ (reference sequence). In DNA form, the CDR3 reads TGTGCCAGCAGAGCTCGGGACTCCAACACCGGGGAGCTGTTTTTT. Amino acid sequence: CASRARDSNTGELFF.

Worth noting for this clone: The same CDR3 also results from other DNA sequences found in this sample. The chain employs TRBV6-4 and TRBJ2-1; a possible D gene is TRBD2 (6 bases). The CDR3 is 15 residues long. From germline, CDR1 is MRHNA and CDR2 SNTAGT. Trimming removed 9 bases from V and 0 bases from J, with 15 bases in between. CDR3 sequence (DNA): TGTGCCAGGACGTTGGAGGGAAGCTCCTACAATGAGCAGTTCTTC. It specifies CARTLEGSSYNEQFF.

This clone has only a few counts. The chain has TRBV19 and TRBJ2-5, with a tentative D call TRBD2 (6 bases). TRBJ2-7 explains the end of the DNA better; the J call may be wrong. Germline CDR1 reads LNHDA; CDR2 reads SQIVND (reference sequence). The CDR3 runs to 14 residues. CDR3 sequence reads: CASSPTTRSYEQYF. Written as DNA, the CDR3 is TGTGCCAGTAGTCCAACGACTAGATCCTACGAGCAGTACTTC.

The chain couples TRBV7-2 to TRBJ1-3; 8 nucleotides line up with TRBD1. The CDR3 sequence is 15 residues long. The germline gives CDR1 SGHTA, CDR2 FQGNSA. Germline trimming cut 5 bases from V and 4 bases from J; bases unmatched to any gene: 7. The CDR3 coding sequence is TGTGCCAGCAGCCCCAGGGGGCTTTCCGGAAACACCATATATTTT. Amino acids: CASSPRGLSGNTIYF. Full variable domain (remainder filled in from reference TRBV7-2 and TRBJ1-3): GAGVSQSPSNKVTEKGKDVELRCDPISGHTALYWYRQSLGQGLEFLIYFQGNSAPDKSGLPSDRFSAERTGGSVSTLTIQRTQQEDSAVYLCASSPRGLSGNTIYFGEGSWLTVV.

The genes are TRBV6-4 and TRBJ2-1; D possibly corresponds to TRBD1 (6 bases). V shed 0 bases and J shed 10 bases, with 13 bases lying between them. Germline-derived CDR1 and CDR2 are MRHNA and SNTAGT. This CDR3 spans 14 amino acids. In DNA, the CDR3 is TGTGCCAGCAGTGACTCCCTAGCTACAGGGGAGCAGTTCTTC. It is translated as CASSDSLATGEQFF.

The sample holds a few counts of this clone. This rearrangement joins TRBV11-2 to TRBJ1-1; the D gene is possibly TRBD1 (6 bases). V lost 1 base and J 2 bases, leaving 14 bases between the germline ends. Germline loops: CDR1 SGHAT, CDR2 FQNNGV. The CDR3 is made up of 16 amino acids. CDR3 coding DNA: TGTGCCAGCAGCTTAGTACACAGGGCCCTTAACACTGAAGCTTTCTTT. Its translation is CASSLVHRALNTEAFF.

The gene calls are TRBV28 and TRBJ2-3; tentatively, D is TRBD1 (6 bases). The CDR3 has 12 residues. Germline V gene sequence: CDR1 MDHEN, CDR2 SYDVKM. Deletions cut 5 bases from V and 4 bases from J, with 7 bases between. CDR3: CASSRTADTQYF. DNA of the CDR3: TGTGCCAGCAGTCGGACAGCAGATACGCAGTATTTT.

Only a few counts were recorded for this clone. CDR3 nucleotide sequence: TGTGCCAGCAGCAAATCGAGCGGGAGGGGTGTTATTTCGGCAGATACGCAGTATTTT. It is translated as CASSKSSGRGVISADTQYF. The chain couples TRBV21-1 to TRBJ2-3; the table assigns TRBD2, which was not confirmed against the DNA. TRBV21-1 is a recognized pseudogene. The CDR3 has 19 residues.

In DNA, the CDR3 is TGTGCCAGCAGTTTAGTTTGGACTAGCGGGAAGGACGAGCAGTACTTC. It encodes CASSLVWTSGKDEQYF. The chain uses TRBV27 and TRBJ2-7, with TRBD2 identical over 12 bases. Germline V gene data show CDR1 as MNHEY and CDR2 as SMNVEV (reference sequence). With V trimmed by 2 bases and J by 5 bases, 7 bases remained unmatched. CDR3 length: 16 amino acids.

The chain couples TRBV5-1 to TRBJ1-4, with a possible D match to TRBD1 (6 bases). The CDR3 totals 15 residues. Germline loops: CDR1 SGHRS, CDR2 YFSETQ. V gave up 1 base and J gave up 5 bases, with 12 bases separating them. For the CDR3, the DNA is TGCGCCAGCAGCTTGAATCAGGGGAACAATGAAAAACTGTTTTTT. Its translation: CASSLNQGNNEKLFF.

The chain recombines TRBV28 with TRBJ2-2; tentatively, D is TRBD1 (6 bases). The CDR3 extends over 15 amino acids. The germline gives CDR1 MDHEN, CDR2 SYDVKM. Trimming stripped 7 bases from V and 1 base from J, with 13 bases between. The CDR3 protein is CASTWGTRNTGELFF. CDR3 sequence (DNA): TGTGCCAGCACCTGGGGGACAAGGAACACCGGGGAGCTGTTTTTT.

This clone was detected once. The gene calls are TRBV2 and TRBJ2-7; perhaps TRBD1 as D (6 bases). The CDR3 covers 12 residues. V lost 6 bases and J lost 7, with 13 bases in between. Germline V gene data show CDR1 as SNHLY and CDR2 as FYNNEI. This chain's CDR3 is CASRARGGEQYF. CDR3 in DNA: TGTGCCAGCAGAGCCAGGGGCGGGGAGCAGTACTTC.

This chain links TRBV28 with TRBJ2-7; 9 nucleotides line up with TRBD1. Germline V CDR1 and CDR2: MDHEN, SYDVKM. This CDR3 has 15 amino acids. J was trimmed by 7 bases and V by 6 bases; bases with no gene match: 13. The CDR3 loop is CASRPELGQGREQYF. The CDR3 coding sequence is TGTGCCAGCAGACCGGAACTGGGACAGGGTCGTGAGCAGTACTTC.

J is TRBJ2-2 and V is TRBV7-8; D is possibly TRBD2 (6 bases). Trimming cost V 5 bases and J 0 bases, with 10 bases left between them. Germline V gene lookup returns CDR1 SGHVS and CDR2 FQNEAQ. This CDR3 comprises 15 residues. The DNA for the CDR3 is TGTGCCAGCAGCCCAAGCGGGTCGAACACCGGGGAGCTGTTTTTT. Its translation is CASSPSGSNTGELFF.

V is TRBV6-1 and J is TRBJ2-1; 10 nucleotides line up with TRBD2. Unmatched junction bases numbered 10, after V lost 3 bases and J lost 8 bases. The germline gives CDR1 MNHNS, CDR2 SASEGT. The CDR3 is made up of 16 amino acids. In DNA, the CDR3 is TGTGCCAGCAGTGACAGCGGGAGGGCCTCGTTATATGAGCAGTTCTTC. This codes for CASSDSGRASLYEQFF.

The chain recombines TRBV4-2 with TRBJ2-2; tentative D call: TRBD2 (6 bases). CDR3 length: 11 residues. V was shortened by 8 bases and J by 10 bases, with 11 bases between the two germline ends. Germline V CDR1 and CDR2: LGHNA, YNFKEQ. Here the CDR3 reads CASLWGEELFF. The DNA of the CDR3 is TGTGCCAGCCTCTGGGGGGAGGAGCTGTTTTTT.

Written as DNA, the CDR3 is TGTGCCAGCAGCTTAGAACTAGGCGATGAGCAGTTCTTC. It codes for CASSLELGDEQFF. This chain uses TRBV7-6 with TRBJ2-1; tentative D call: TRBD2 (5 bases). Germline V gives CDR1 SGHVS, CDR2 FNYEAQ. This CDR3 region has 13 residues. V was shortened by 1 base and J by 8 bases, with 9 bases between the two germline ends.

The rearrangement links TRBV7-9 to TRBJ2-5; D unresolved. Per the germline V gene, CDR1 is SEHNR and CDR2 is FQNEAQ (reference sequence). The CDR3 extends over 14 amino acids. V dropped 1 base and J dropped 3 bases, with 9 bases sitting between them. The CDR3 reads CASSLVPMKETQYF. The CDR3 region has the DNA TGTGCCAGCAGCTTAGTTCCTATGAAAGAGACCCAGTACTTC. Using reference TRBV7-9 and TRBJ2-5 for the parts outside the CDR3, the full variable domain is DTGVSQNPRHKITKRGQNVTFRCDPISEHNRLYWYRQTLGQGPEFLTYFQNEAQLEKSRLLSDRFSAERPKGSFSTLEIQRTEQGDSAMYLCASSLVPMKETQYFGPGTRLLVL.